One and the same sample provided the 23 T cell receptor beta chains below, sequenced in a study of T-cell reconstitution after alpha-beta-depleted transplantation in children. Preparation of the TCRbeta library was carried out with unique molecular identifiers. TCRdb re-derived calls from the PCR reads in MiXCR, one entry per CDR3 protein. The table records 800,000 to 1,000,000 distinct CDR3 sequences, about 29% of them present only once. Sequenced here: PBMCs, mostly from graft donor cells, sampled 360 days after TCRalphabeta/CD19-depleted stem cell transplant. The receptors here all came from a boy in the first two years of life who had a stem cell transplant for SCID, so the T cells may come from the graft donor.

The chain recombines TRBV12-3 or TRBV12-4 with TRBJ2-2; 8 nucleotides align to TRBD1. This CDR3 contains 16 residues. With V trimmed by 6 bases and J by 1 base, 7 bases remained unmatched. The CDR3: CASRRLQGGNTGELFF. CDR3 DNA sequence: TGTGCCAGCAGGAGGTTACAGGGGGGGAACACCGGGGAGCTGTTTTTT.

In DNA form, the CDR3 reads TGTGCCAGCTCACCCGCGACGGGACTTAGCTCCTACGAGCAGTACTTC. Amino acid sequence: CASSPATGLSSYEQYF. The chain couples TRBV18 to TRBJ2-7, with a weak D call TRBD2 (6 bases). Trimming cost V 3 bases and J 0 bases, with 15 bases left between them. Germline CDR1 and CDR2: KGHSH and LQKENI. The CDR3 is made up of 16 amino acids. The variable domain in full, with the rest retrieved from reference TRBV18 and TRBJ2-7, is NAGVMQNPRHLVRRRGQEARLRCSPMKGHSHVYWYRQLPEEGLKFMVYLQKENIIDESGMPKERFSAEFPKEGPSILRIQQVVRGDSAAYFCASSPATGLSSYEQYFGPGTRLTVT.

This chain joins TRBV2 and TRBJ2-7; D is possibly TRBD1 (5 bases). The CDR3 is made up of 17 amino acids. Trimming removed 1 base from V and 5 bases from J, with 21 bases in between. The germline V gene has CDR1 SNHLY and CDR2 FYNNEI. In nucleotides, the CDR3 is TGTGCCAGCAGTGAAGAAAGGGGCAGGGTCTTCGGTGACGAGCAGTACTTC. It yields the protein CASSEERGRVFGDEQYF.

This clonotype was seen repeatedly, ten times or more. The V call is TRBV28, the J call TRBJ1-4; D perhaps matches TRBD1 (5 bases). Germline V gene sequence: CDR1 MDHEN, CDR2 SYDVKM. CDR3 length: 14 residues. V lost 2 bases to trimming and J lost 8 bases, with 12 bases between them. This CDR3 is CASSLGQGIEKLFF. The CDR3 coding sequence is TGTGCCAGCAGTTTAGGGCAGGGAATCGAAAAACTGTTTTTT. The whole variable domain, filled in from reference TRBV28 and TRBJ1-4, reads DVKVTQSSRYLVKRTGEKVFLECVQDMDHENMFWYRQDPGLGLRLIYFSYDVKMKEKGDIPEGYSVSREKKERFSLILESASTNQTSMYLCASSLGQGIEKLFFGSGTQLSVL.

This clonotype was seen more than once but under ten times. The DNA of the CDR3 is TGCGCCAGCAGCTTAATATGGTCACCCCAAGATACGCAGTATTTT. Translation gives CASSLIWSPQDTQYF. The chain combines TRBV5-1 with TRBJ2-3; D is undetermined. This CDR3 spans 15 amino acids. The germline V gene has CDR1 SGHRS and CDR2 YFSETQ. V was pared by 2 bases and J by 5 bases, with 15 bases between.

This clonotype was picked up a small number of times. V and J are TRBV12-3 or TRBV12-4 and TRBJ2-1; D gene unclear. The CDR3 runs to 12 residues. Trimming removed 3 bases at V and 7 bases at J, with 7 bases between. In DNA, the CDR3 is TGTGCCAGCAGTTTCTGGGCTAATGAGCAGTTCTTC. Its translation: CASSFWANEQFF.

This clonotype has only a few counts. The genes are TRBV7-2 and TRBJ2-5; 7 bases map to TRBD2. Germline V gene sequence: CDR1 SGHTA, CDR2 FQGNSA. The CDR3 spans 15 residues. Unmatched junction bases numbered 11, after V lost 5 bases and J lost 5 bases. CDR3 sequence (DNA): TGTGCCAGCAGCCCCAGTAGACTAGCTTTGGAGACCCAGTACTTC. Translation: CASSPSRLALETQYF.

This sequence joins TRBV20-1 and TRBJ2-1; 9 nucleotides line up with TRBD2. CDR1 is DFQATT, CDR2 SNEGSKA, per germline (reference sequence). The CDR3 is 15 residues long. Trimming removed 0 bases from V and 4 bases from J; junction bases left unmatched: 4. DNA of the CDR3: TGCAGTGCTAGAGATCAGCGGGGGGATTACAATGAGCAGTTCTTC. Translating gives CSARDQRGDYNEQFF.

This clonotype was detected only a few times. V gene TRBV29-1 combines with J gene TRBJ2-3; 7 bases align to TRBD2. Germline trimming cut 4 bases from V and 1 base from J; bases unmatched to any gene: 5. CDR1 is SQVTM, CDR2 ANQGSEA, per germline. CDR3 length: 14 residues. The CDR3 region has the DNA TGCAGCGTTGTGTCTAGCGGTCGCACAGATACGCAGTATTTT. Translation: CSVVSSGRTDTQYF.

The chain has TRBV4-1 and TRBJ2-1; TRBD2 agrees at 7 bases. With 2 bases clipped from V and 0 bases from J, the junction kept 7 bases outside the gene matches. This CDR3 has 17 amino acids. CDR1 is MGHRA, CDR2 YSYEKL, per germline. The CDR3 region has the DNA TGCGCCAGCAGCCAAACAACTAGCGTAAGCTCCTACAATGAGCAGTTCTTC. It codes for CASSQTTSVSSYNEQFF.

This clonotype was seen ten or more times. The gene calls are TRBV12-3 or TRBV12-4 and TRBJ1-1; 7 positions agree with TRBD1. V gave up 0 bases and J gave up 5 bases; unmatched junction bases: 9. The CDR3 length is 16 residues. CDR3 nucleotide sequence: TGTGCCAGCAGTTTAGCGCTGAACAGGGGAGGGACTGAAGCTTTCTTT. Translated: CASSLALNRGGTEAFF.

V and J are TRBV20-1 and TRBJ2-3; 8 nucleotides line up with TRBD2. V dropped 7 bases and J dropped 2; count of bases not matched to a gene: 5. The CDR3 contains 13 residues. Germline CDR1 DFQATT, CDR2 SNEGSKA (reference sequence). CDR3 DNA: TGCAGTGATCAGCGGGGGATCACAGATACGCAGTATTTT. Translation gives CSDQRGITDTQYF.

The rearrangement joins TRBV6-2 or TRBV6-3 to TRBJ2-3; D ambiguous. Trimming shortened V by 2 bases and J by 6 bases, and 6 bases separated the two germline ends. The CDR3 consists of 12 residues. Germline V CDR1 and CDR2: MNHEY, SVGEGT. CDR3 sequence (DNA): TGTGCCAGCAGTTACCGGCGGGATACGCAGTATTTT. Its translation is CASSYRRDTQYF.

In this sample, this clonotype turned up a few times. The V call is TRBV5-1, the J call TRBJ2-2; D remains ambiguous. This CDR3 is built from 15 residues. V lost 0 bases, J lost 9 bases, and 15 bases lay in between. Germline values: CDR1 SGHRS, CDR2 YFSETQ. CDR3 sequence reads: CASSLGFDSAWELFF. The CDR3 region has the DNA TGCGCCAGCAGCTTGGGGTTTGACTCCGCCTGGGAGCTGTTTTTT.

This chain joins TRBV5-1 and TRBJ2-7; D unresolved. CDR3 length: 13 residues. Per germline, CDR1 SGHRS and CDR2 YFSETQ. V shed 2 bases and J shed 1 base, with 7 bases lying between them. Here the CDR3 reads CASSFSASYEQYF. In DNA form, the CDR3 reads TGCGCCAGCAGCTTCTCAGCATCCTACGAGCAGTACTTC.

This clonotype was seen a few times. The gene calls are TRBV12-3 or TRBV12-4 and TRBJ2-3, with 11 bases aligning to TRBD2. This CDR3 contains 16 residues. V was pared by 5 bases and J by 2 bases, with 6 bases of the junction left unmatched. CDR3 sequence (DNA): TGTGCCAGCAGTCCCATAGCGGGGGGGCCCACAGATACGCAGTATTTT. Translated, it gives CASSPIAGGPTDTQYF.

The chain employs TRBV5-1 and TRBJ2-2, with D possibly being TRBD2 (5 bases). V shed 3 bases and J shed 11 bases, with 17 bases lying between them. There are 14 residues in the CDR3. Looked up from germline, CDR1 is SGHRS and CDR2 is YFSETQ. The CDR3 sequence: CASSWESLPGELFF. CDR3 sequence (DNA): TGCGCCAGCAGCTGGGAATCCCTACCGGGAGAGCTGTTTTTT.

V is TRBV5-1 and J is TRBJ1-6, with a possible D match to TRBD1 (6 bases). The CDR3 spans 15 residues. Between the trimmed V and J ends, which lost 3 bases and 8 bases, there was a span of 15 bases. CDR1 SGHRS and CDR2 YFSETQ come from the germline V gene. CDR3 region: CASSSRTVMDSPLHF. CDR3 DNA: TGCGCCAGCAGCTCACGGACAGTTATGGATTCACCCCTCCACTTT.

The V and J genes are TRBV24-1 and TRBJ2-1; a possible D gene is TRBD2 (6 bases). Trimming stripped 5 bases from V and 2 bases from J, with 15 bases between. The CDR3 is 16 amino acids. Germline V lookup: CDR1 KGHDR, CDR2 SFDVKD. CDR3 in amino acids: CATSGGSGTAYNEQFF. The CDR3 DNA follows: TGTGCCACCAGTGGGGGGTCCGGGACTGCCTACAATGAGCAGTTCTTC.

CDR3 sequence: CASSLMAGVNNEQFF. The CDR3, as DNA: TGTGCCAGCAGTTTGATGGCAGGGGTGAACAATGAGCAGTTCTTC. This chain links TRBV27 with TRBJ2-1; weak D call: TRBD1 (6 bases). The CDR3 has 15 amino acids. The ends were cut back, 3 bases at V and 5 bases at J, with 14 bases in the middle. Germline loops: CDR1 MNHEY, CDR2 SMNVEV (reference sequence).

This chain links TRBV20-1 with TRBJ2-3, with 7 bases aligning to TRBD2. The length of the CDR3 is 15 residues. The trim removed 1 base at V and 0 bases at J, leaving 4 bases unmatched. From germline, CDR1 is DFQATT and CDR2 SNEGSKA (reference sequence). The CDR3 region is CSARGEGPSTDTQYF. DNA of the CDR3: TGCAGTGCTAGAGGGGAGGGGCCTAGCACAGATACGCAGTATTTT.

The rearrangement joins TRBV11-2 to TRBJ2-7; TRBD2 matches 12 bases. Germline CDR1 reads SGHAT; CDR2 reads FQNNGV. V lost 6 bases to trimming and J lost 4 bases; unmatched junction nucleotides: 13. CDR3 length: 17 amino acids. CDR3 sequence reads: CASSFSGLAGGPYEQYF. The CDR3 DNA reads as TGTGCCAGCAGTTTCAGTGGGCTAGCGGGGGGGCCGTACGAGCAGTACTTC.

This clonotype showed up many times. In DNA, the CDR3 is TGTGCCAGTAGTATCGTTCGCTCTAGCACAGATACGCAGTATTTT. This translates into CASSIVRSSTDTQYF. The chain joins TRBV19 to TRBJ2-3, with no clear D. Germline assignment: CDR1 LNHDA and CDR2 SQIVND (reference sequence). The CDR3 consists of 15 residues. Trimming removed 3 bases from V and 0 bases from J, with 10 bases in between.